This T cell receptor beta chain was recorded in a study of PD-L1 blockade in urothelial cancer. Study-wide context: Of prior chemotherapy regimens, patients had received between 0 and 3.

Into every PCR, synthetic TCR analog templates were spiked. Sequencing used immunoSEQ multiplex PCR; TCRdb keeps in-frame clones, though not all of them. The sample includes about 87,000 clones, about 83% of them seen just once. Germline V gene data show CDR1 as MNHEY and CDR2 as SMNVEV (reference sequence). After removal of 1 base from V and 0 bases from J, the junction contained 15 bases not matched to a gene. The CDR3 is made up of 20 amino acids. As to time point: pretreatment peripheral blood. Enrolled patients showed locally advanced or metastatic urothelial carcinoma. Each patient supplied 1 to 8 pretreatment and on-treatment samples.

The sequencing used PBMCs, collected around atezolizumab (anti-PD-L1) treatment. This receptor was obtained from a man aged 55 to 70 with urothelial cancer. The J gene is TRBJ2-3, the V gene TRBV27; 8 nucleotides align to TRBD2. DNA for the CDR3: TGTGCCAGCAGTTTATTAAGGGGTAGCGGGACCCGAATGAGCACAGATACGCAGTATTTT. This translates into CASSLLRGSGTRMSTDTQYF.